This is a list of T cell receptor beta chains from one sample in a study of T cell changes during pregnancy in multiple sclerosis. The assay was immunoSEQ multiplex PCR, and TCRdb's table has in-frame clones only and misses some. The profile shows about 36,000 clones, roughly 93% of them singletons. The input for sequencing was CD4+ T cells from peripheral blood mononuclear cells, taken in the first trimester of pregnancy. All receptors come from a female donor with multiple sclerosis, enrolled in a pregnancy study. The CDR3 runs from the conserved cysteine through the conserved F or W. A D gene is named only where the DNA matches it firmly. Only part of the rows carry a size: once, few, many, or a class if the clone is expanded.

cdr3_aa: CASRKPRTGELFF
cdr3_nt: TGTGCCAGCAGAAAGCCGAGAACCGGGGAGCTGTTTTTT
d_call: NA
j_call: TRBJ2-2
clone_size: NA
v_call: TRBV6-5

cdr3_aa: CASSPLNRGQGQPQHF
cdr3_nt: TGTGCCAGCTCACCACTAAACAGGGGGCAAGGACAGCCCCAGCATTTT
d_call: TRBD1
j_call: TRBJ1-5
clone_size: NA
v_call: TRBV18

cdr3_aa: CASSPLSAGAAGNTIYF
cdr3_nt: TGTGCCAGCTCACCACTTAGTGCGGGGGCAGCTGGAAACACCATATATTTT
d_call: NA
j_call: TRBJ1-3
clone_size: NA
v_call: TRBV18

cdr3_aa: CASSLTGGSFQPQHF
cdr3_nt: TGTGCCAGCAGCTTGACAGGGGGGTCTTTTCAGCCCCAGCATTTT
d_call: TRBD1
j_call: TRBJ1-5
clone_size: NA
v_call: TRBV7-2

cdr3_aa: CASSDTGLEQFF
cdr3_nt: TGTGCCAGCAGCGACACAGGGTTAGAGCAGTTCTTC
d_call: NA
j_call: TRBJ2-1
clone_size: NA
v_call: TRBV6-4

cdr3_aa: CASSQDGQGETQYF
cdr3_nt: TGTGCCAGCAGCCAAGATGGACAGGGAGAGACCCAGTACTTC
d_call: TRBD1
j_call: TRBJ2-5
clone_size: NA
v_call: TRBV4-2

cdr3_aa: CATGELAPQETQYF
cdr3_nt: TGTGCCACGGGGGAACTAGCGCCCCAAGAGACCCAGTACTTC
d_call: TRBD2
j_call: TRBJ2-5
clone_size: NA
v_call: TRBV2

cdr3_aa: CASRGQGRNTGELFF
cdr3_nt: TGTGCCAGCAGGGGACAGGGTAGGAACACCGGGGAGCTGTTTTTT
d_call: TRBD1
j_call: TRBJ2-2
clone_size: NA
v_call: TRBV2

cdr3_aa: CASSTRTGTNQPQHF
cdr3_nt: TGTGCCAGTAGTACCCGGACAGGTACGAATCAGCCCCAGCATTTT
d_call: TRBD1
j_call: TRBJ1-5
clone_size: NA
v_call: TRBV19

cdr3_aa: CASSSTGSYGYTF
cdr3_nt: TGTGCCAGCAGTTCGACAGGGTCTTATGGCTACACCTTC
d_call: TRBD1
j_call: TRBJ1-2
clone_size: NA
v_call: TRBV27

cdr3_aa: CATSRGTAQETQYF
cdr3_nt: TGTGCCACCAGCAGGGGGACAGCCCAAGAGACCCAGTACTTC
d_call: TRBD1
j_call: TRBJ2-5
clone_size: NA
v_call: TRBV15

cdr3_aa: CASSIELPGPQHF
cdr3_nt: TGTGCCAGTAGTATAGAGCTCCCCGGGCCCCAGCATTTT
d_call: NA
j_call: TRBJ1-5
clone_size: few
v_call: TRBV19

cdr3_aa: CASSLGQGRAQETQYF
cdr3_nt: TGTGCCAGCAGCTTAGGTCAGGGGAGGGCTCAAGAGACCCAGTACTTC
d_call: NA
j_call: TRBJ2-5
clone_size: NA
v_call: TRBV7-3

cdr3_aa: CASSLGTSGGLPLGEQFF
cdr3_nt: TGTGCCAGCAGCTTGGGGACTAGCGGGGGGCTACCCTTGGGGGAGCAGTTCTTC
d_call: TRBD2
j_call: TRBJ2-1
clone_size: NA
v_call: TRBV7-3

cdr3_aa: CASSSEVSSYF
cdr3_nt: TGTGCCAGCAGTTCGGAGGTTAGTTCGTACTTC
d_call: NA
j_call: TRBJ2-7
clone_size: NA
v_call: TRBV28

cdr3_aa: CASSLRGSNQPQHF
cdr3_nt: TGTGCCAGCAGCTTAAGGGGGAGCAATCAGCCCCAGCATTTT
d_call: NA
j_call: TRBJ1-5
clone_size: NA
v_call: TRBV7-8

cdr3_aa: CASSRSGTSGADLAKNIQYF
cdr3_nt: TGTGCCAGTAGTAGGTCCGGGACTAGCGGGGCGGACCTAGCCAAAAACATTCAGTACTTC
d_call: TRBD2
j_call: TRBJ2-4
clone_size: once
v_call: TRBV19

cdr3_aa: CSVVSTSGRGAYNEQFF
cdr3_nt: TGCAGCGTCGTTTCGACTAGCGGGAGGGGTGCCTACAATGAGCAGTTCTTC
d_call: TRBD2
j_call: TRBJ2-1
clone_size: NA
v_call: TRBV29-1

cdr3_aa: CATSIRGGARTYEQYF
cdr3_nt: TGTGCCACCAGCATTCGCGGGGGGGCGCGAACCTACGAGCAGTACTTC
d_call: TRBD2
j_call: TRBJ2-7
clone_size: NA
v_call: TRBV15

cdr3_aa: CASSSLAGIYNEQFF
cdr3_nt: TGTGCCAGCAGCTCCCTAGCGGGGATCTACAATGAGCAGTTCTTC
d_call: TRBD2
j_call: TRBJ2-1
clone_size: NA
v_call: TRBV11-2

cdr3_aa: CAISASRQVNTEAFF
cdr3_nt: TGTGCCATCAGTGCCTCCCGACAGGTGAACACTGAAGCTTTCTTT
d_call: NA
j_call: TRBJ1-1
clone_size: once
v_call: TRBV10-3

cdr3_aa: CASSITGTGNIQYF
cdr3_nt: TGTGCCAGTAGTATAACAGGGACGGGCAACATTCAGTACTTC
d_call: NA
j_call: TRBJ2-4
clone_size: once
v_call: TRBV19

cdr3_aa: CAISGIDRLYF
cdr3_nt: TGTGCCATCAGTGGTATTGACAGGCTGTACTTC
d_call: NA
j_call: TRBJ2-7
clone_size: NA
v_call: TRBV10-3

cdr3_aa: CASSLAALAIEAGELFF
cdr3_nt: TGTGCCAGCAGCTTAGCGGCACTAGCAATAGAGGCCGGGGAGCTGTTTTTT
d_call: NA
j_call: TRBJ2-2
clone_size: NA
v_call: TRBV7-2

cdr3_aa: CASRPGLAGTGELFF
cdr3_nt: TGTGCCAGCAGGCCGGGACTAGCGGGCACCGGGGAGCTGTTTTTT
d_call: TRBD2
j_call: TRBJ2-2
clone_size: NA
v_call: TRBV6-1

cdr3_aa: CASRLSNEKLFF
cdr3_nt: TGTGCCAGCAGGCTTAGTAATGAAAAACTGTTTTTT
d_call: NA
j_call: TRBJ1-4
clone_size: NA
v_call: TRBV6-1

cdr3_aa: CASSLGSPLAGRSEQFF
cdr3_nt: TGTGCCAGCAGCTTAGGGTCCCCTCTAGCGGGGCGGTCTGAGCAGTTCTTC
d_call: TRBD2
j_call: TRBJ2-1
clone_size: NA
v_call: TRBV7-8

cdr3_aa: CASSVEQINEKLFF
cdr3_nt: TGTGCCAGCAGTGTAGAACAGATTAATGAAAAACTGTTTTTT
d_call: NA
j_call: TRBJ1-4
clone_size: NA
v_call: TRBV2

cdr3_aa: CASSPRRDTEAFF
cdr3_nt: TGTGCCAGCAGCCCCAGACGGGACACTGAAGCTTTCTTT
d_call: NA
j_call: TRBJ1-1
clone_size: NA
v_call: TRBV11-3

cdr3_aa: CATSRVPSGSTDTQYF
cdr3_nt: TGTGCCACCAGCAGAGTACCGAGCGGGAGCACAGATACGCAGTATTTT
d_call: NA
j_call: TRBJ2-3
clone_size: NA
v_call: TRBV15

cdr3_aa: CASRLQEGFQPQHF
cdr3_nt: TGTGCCAGCAGACTACAGGAAGGTTTTCAGCCCCAGCATTTT
d_call: NA
j_call: TRBJ1-5
clone_size: NA
v_call: TRBV27

cdr3_aa: CASRTGTSGGGEQFF
cdr3_nt: TGTGCCAGCAGAACCGGGACTAGCGGGGGGGGTGAGCAGTTCTTC
d_call: TRBD2
j_call: TRBJ2-1
clone_size: NA
v_call: TRBV6-6

cdr3_aa: CAISEAYGKEKLFF
cdr3_nt: TGTGCCATCAGTGAGGCTTACGGGAAAGAAAAACTGTTTTTT
d_call: NA
j_call: TRBJ1-4
clone_size: NA
v_call: TRBV10-3

cdr3_aa: CASSPRQVGKAFF
cdr3_nt: TGTGCCAGCAGCCCTCGACAGGTCGGAAAAGCTTTCTTT
d_call: NA
j_call: TRBJ1-1
clone_size: NA
v_call: TRBV7-2

cdr3_aa: CASSAGTGIRNPYGYTF
cdr3_nt: TGTGCCAGCAGCGCCGGGACAGGGATTCGAAATCCCTATGGCTACACCTTC
d_call: TRBD1
j_call: TRBJ1-2
clone_size: NA
v_call: TRBV9

cdr3_aa: CSASRNEQFF
cdr3_nt: TGCAGTGCTTCACGGAATGAGCAGTTCTTC
d_call: NA
j_call: TRBJ2-1
clone_size: NA
v_call: TRBV20-1

cdr3_aa: CASSGTERPGNTIYF
cdr3_nt: TGTGCCAGCAGTGGGACAGAGCGACCTGGAAACACCATATATTTT
d_call: NA
j_call: TRBJ1-3
clone_size: NA
v_call: TRBV2

cdr3_aa: CASSLRGRRTEAFF
cdr3_nt: TGTGCCAGCAGTTTACGGGGAAGGCGCACTGAAGCTTTCTTT
d_call: NA
j_call: TRBJ1-1
clone_size: NA
v_call: TRBV28

cdr3_aa: CIALQGRGNYGYTF
cdr3_nt: TGCATCGCCCTCCAGGGAAGGGGTAACTATGGCTACACCTTC
d_call: NA
j_call: TRBJ1-2
clone_size: NA
v_call: TRBV29-1

cdr3_aa: CASRTRTGAPYNEQFF
cdr3_nt: TGTGCCAGCAGAACGCGCACAGGGGCCCCCTACAATGAGCAGTTCTTC
d_call: TRBD1
j_call: TRBJ2-1
clone_size: NA
v_call: TRBV6-6

cdr3_aa: CASSRRTGTNTEAFF
cdr3_nt: TGTGCCAGTAGTAGGAGGACAGGGACGAACACTGAAGCTTTCTTT
d_call: TRBD1
j_call: TRBJ1-1
clone_size: NA
v_call: TRBV19

cdr3_aa: CASSSHGVGETQYF
cdr3_nt: TGTGCCAGCAGTTCTCACGGGGTAGGGGAGACCCAGTACTTC
d_call: NA
j_call: TRBJ2-5
clone_size: NA
v_call: TRBV6-6

cdr3_aa: CATSRDRKGMNTIYF
cdr3_nt: TGTGCCACCAGCAGAGATCGGAAGGGGATGAACACCATATATTTT
d_call: NA
j_call: TRBJ1-3
clone_size: NA
v_call: TRBV15

cdr3_aa: CASSLYGNTEAFF
cdr3_nt: TGTGCCAGCAGCTTATACGGGAACACTGAAGCTTTCTTT
d_call: NA
j_call: TRBJ1-1
clone_size: once
v_call: TRBV7-9

cdr3_aa: CASSLEGGRPHYEQYF
cdr3_nt: TGTGCCAGCAGCTTGGAGGGGGGGCGCCCCCACTACGAGCAGTACTTC
d_call: NA
j_call: TRBJ2-7
clone_size: NA
v_call: TRBV5-4

cdr3_aa: CASSIRGSEAFF
cdr3_nt: TGTGCCAGTAGTATAAGGGGTTCTGAAGCTTTCTTT
d_call: NA
j_call: TRBJ1-1
clone_size: few
v_call: TRBV19

cdr3_aa: CASSRGGTGLLEQYF
cdr3_nt: TGTGCCAGCAGCAGAGGGGGGACAGGCCTCTTGGAGCAGTACTTC
d_call: TRBD1
j_call: TRBJ2-7
clone_size: few
v_call: TRBV7-8

cdr3_aa: CASSVFGTVGSPLHF
cdr3_nt: TGTGCCAGCAGTGTGTTTGGGACAGTAGGTTCACCCCTCCACTTT
d_call: TRBD1
j_call: TRBJ1-6
clone_size: NA
v_call: TRBV2

cdr3_aa: CASGLGVAYEQYF
cdr3_nt: TGTGCTAGTGGTTTAGGGGTGGCTTACGAGCAGTACTTC
d_call: NA
j_call: TRBJ2-7
clone_size: once
v_call: TRBV12-5

cdr3_aa: CASSVRRGRTDTQYF
cdr3_nt: TGTGCCAGCAGCGTTAGGAGGGGCAGGACAGATACGCAGTATTTT
d_call: NA
j_call: TRBJ2-3
clone_size: NA
v_call: TRBV9

cdr3_aa: CASSQTRASWYGYTF
cdr3_nt: TGCGCCAGCAGTCAAACGAGGGCTAGTTGGTATGGCTACACCTTC
d_call: NA
j_call: TRBJ1-2
clone_size: NA
v_call: TRBV23-1

cdr3_aa: CASSTHKNTEAFF
cdr3_nt: TGTGCCAGCAGCACCCACAAGAACACTGAAGCTTTCTTT
d_call: NA
j_call: TRBJ1-1
clone_size: once
v_call: TRBV7-2

cdr3_aa: CASVPGGGNTEAFF
cdr3_nt: TGTGCCAGCGTCCCGGGAGGGGGGAACACTGAAGCTTTCTTT
d_call: NA
j_call: TRBJ1-1
clone_size: once
v_call: TRBV28

cdr3_aa: CASSERRGNYNEQFF
cdr3_nt: TGTGCCAGCAGTGAACGTCGGGGGAACTACAATGAGCAGTTCTTC
d_call: NA
j_call: TRBJ2-1
clone_size: NA
v_call: TRBV2

cdr3_aa: CASIDYLGGAGELFF
cdr3_nt: TGTGCCAGCATCGATTACCTCGGGGGGGCCGGGGAGCTGTTTTTT
d_call: TRBD2
j_call: TRBJ2-2
clone_size: NA
v_call: TRBV2